The source of this TCR beta chain is a study of T cells after yellow fever vaccination. Germline loops: CDR1 SGHAT, CDR2 FQNNGV. V gave up 3 bases and J gave up 3 bases, with 21 bases separating them. The CDR3 consists of 18 residues. TCRdb re-derived calls from the 5' RACE reads in MiXCR, one entry per CDR3 protein. The sample shows some 560,000 distinct CDR3 sequences, less than 20% of them seen only once. This rearrangement joins TRBV11-2 to TRBJ2-4; D might be TRBD2 (6 bases). The TCR sequence derives from a man aged 18 to 35 who received the YFV17D yellow fever vaccine. Source: PBMCs, taken 4 to 5 days after the first yellow fever vaccination. The CDR3 reads CASSFRRDLLGGKNIQYF. CDR3 DNA sequence: TGTGCCAGCAGCTTCAGACGGGACTTATTGGGGGGCAAAAACATTCAGTACTTC.